This TCR beta chain is from a study of cytomegalovirus exposure and HLA in healthy donors. Turning to the study itself: Among 398 genotyped donors, around 80% fell in the Caucasian-associated ancestry cluster.

PCR used 60 Vbeta primers and 13 Jbeta primers. The protocol was immunoSEQ multiplex PCR, while the TCRdb copy is restricted to in-frame clones and leaves out a portion. The sample lists 130,000 to 150,000 clones, around 80% occurring once. Study outcomes and limitations: Accurate prediction of HLA-A and HLA-B alleles (for most subjects) was reportedly achieved from TCR beta sequences. A later analysis linked a missense variant in DCLRE1C to the trimming of TCR beta V and J genes.

Points on this clone: The antigen remains unidentified.

Per germline, CDR1 SGHTA and CDR2 FQGNSA. The length of the CDR3 is 16 residues. V lost 5 bases, J lost 2 bases, and 15 bases lay in between. Sequenced: PBMCs. The J gene is TRBJ2-2, the V gene TRBV7-2, with D perhaps matching TRBD2 (5 bases). This TCR came from a man between 40 and 49 years old in good health and CMV-seronegative. The CDR3 loop is CASSPRGRPNTGELFF. The CDR3 DNA reads TGTGCCAGCAGCCCTAGAGGGAGACCAAACACCGGGGAGCTGTTTTTT.